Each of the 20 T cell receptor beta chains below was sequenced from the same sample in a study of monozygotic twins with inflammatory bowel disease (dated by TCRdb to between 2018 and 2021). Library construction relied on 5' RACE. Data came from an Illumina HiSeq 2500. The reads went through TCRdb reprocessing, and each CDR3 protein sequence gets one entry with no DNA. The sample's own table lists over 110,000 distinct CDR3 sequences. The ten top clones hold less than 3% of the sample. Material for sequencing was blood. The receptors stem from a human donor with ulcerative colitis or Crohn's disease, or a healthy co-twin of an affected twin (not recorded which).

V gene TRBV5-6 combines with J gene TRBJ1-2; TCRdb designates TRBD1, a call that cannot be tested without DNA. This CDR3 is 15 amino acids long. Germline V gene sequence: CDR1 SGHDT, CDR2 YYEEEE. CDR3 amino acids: CASSTRDRAAGGYTF.

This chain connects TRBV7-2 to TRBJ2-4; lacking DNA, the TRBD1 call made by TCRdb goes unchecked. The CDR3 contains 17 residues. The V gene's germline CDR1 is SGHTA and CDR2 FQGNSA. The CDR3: CASSLGWGGRSKNIQYF.

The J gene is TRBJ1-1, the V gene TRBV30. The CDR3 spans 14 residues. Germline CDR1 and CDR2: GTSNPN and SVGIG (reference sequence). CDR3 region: CAWRHVVGDTEAFF.

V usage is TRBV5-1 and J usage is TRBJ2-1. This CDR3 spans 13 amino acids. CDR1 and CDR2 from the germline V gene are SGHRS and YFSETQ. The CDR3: CASSPTPTNEQFF.

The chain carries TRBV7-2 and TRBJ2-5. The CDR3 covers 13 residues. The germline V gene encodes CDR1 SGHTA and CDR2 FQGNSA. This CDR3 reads CASSLGTQETQYF.

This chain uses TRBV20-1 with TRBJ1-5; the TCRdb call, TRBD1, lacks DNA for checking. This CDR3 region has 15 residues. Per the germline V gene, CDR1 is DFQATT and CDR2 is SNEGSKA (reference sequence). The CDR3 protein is CSARESLMGYQPQHF.

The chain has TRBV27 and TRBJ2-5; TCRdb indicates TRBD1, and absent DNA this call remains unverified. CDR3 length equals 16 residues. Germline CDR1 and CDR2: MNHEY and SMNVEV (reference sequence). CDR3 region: CASSLSTGVGEETQYF.

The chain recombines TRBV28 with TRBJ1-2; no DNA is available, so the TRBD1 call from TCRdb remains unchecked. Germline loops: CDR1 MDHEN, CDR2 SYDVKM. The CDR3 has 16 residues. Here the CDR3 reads CASSLEEVGRGYGYTF.

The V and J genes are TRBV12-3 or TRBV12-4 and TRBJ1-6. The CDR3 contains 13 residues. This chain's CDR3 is CASSLSSASPLHF.

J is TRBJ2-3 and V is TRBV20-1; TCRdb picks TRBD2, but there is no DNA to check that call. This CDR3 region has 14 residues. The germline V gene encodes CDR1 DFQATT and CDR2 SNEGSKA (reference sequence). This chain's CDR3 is CSAPPAGGGDTQYF.

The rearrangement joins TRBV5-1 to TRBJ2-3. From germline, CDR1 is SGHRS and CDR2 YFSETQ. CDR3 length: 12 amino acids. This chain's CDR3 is CASRTATDTQYF.

The CDR3 reads CASSSGQGRPEAFF. The chain recombines TRBV7-9 with TRBJ1-1; TCRdb calls TRBD1, which cannot be checked without DNA. Germline V gene data show CDR1 as SEHNR and CDR2 as FQNEAQ (reference sequence). This CDR3 is built from 14 residues.

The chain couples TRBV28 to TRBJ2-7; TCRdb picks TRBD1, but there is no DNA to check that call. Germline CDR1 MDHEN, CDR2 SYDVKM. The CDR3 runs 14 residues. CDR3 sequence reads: CASSLSLRDDEQYF.

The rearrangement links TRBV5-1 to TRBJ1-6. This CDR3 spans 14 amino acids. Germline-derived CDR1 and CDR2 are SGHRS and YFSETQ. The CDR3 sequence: CASSLSTEDSPLHF.

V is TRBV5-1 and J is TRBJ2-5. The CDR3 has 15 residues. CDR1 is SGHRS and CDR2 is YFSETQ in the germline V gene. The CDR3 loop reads CASSLGGPSQETQYF.

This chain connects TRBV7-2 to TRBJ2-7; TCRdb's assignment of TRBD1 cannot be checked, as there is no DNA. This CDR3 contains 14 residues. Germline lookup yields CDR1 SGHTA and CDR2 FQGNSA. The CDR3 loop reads CASSSGTGFYEQYF.

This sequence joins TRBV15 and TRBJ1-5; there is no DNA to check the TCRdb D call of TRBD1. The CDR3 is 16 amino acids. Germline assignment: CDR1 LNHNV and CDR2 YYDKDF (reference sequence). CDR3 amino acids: CATSRDVAGVRQPQHF.

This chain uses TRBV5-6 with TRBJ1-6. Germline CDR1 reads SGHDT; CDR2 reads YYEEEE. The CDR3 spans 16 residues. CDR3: CASSAGSGRARSPLHF.

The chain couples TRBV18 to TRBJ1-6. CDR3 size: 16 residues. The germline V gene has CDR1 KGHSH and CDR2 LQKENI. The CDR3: CASSPGVGRSGRALHF.

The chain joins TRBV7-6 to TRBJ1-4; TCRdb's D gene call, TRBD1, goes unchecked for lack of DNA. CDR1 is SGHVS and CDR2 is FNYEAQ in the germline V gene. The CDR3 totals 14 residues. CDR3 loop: CASSSGPQGGKLFF. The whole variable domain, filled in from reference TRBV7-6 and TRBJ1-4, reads GAGVSQSPRYKVTKRGQDVALRCDPISGHVSLYWYRQALGQGPEFLTYFNYEAQQDKSGLPNDRFSAERPEGSISTLTIQRTEQRDSAMYRCASSSGPQGGKLFFGSGTQLSVL.